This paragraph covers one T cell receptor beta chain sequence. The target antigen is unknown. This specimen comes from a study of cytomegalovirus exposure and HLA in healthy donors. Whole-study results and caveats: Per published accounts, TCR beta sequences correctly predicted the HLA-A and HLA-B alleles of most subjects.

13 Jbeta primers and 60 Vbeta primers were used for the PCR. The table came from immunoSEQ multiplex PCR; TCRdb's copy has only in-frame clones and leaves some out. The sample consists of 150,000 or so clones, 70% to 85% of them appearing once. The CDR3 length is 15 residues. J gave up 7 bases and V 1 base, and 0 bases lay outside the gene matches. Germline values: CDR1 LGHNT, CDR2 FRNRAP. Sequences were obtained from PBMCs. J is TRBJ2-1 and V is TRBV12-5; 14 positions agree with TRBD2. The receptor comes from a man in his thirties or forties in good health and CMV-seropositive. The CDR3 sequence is CASGLGTSGGNEQFF. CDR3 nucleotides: TGTGCTAGTGGTTTGGGGACTAGCGGGGGGAATGAGCAGTTCTTC.